Only a few counts were recorded for the clone carrying this TCR beta chain. Its antigen is not known. This PCR relied on a set of 60 Vbeta primers and 13 Jbeta primers. Some clones are missing from TCRdb's copy, which holds only in-frame ones; the method was immunoSEQ multiplex PCR. Of 120,000 to 150,000 clones in the sample, over 70% are singletons; the top ten hold approximately 1%. These data come from a study of cytomegalovirus exposure and HLA in healthy donors. Study at large: Genotyping of 400 or so donors showed that 80% to 85% belonged to the Caucasian-associated ancestry cluster.

Findings and caveats of the study: Rarity characterized most TCR sequences, yet some public TCRs appeared in many donors. Across HLA loci, a later analysis found differing TCR association rates, with DRB1 most and HLA-C fewest.

The CDR3 length is 17 residues. The gene calls are TRBV21-1 and TRBJ1-1; the table names TRBD1, a call not compared with the DNA. TRBV21-1 is listed as a pseudogene. Sequencing input: PBMCs. The clonotype comes from a man younger than 35 in good health and CMV-seronegative. CDR3 amino acids: CASSKDEGAGMNTEAFF. The CDR3 bases are TGTGCCAGCAGCAAAGATGAGGGGGCTGGGATGAACACTGAAGCTTTCTTT.